This TCR beta chain was sequenced for a study of T cells after yellow fever vaccination. The study's findings and limits: After the booster, about 95% of CD4 and 88% of CD8 primary-response clones were re-detected. Though it reached lower strength, the secondary response hit its peak faster, day 5 versus 15. Abundant clonotypes from the bulk population could have been carried over as contaminants into FACS-sorted repertoires.

5'RACE template switching generated TCR cDNA, adding a universal primer site and UMIs. MiXCR, applied by TCRdb to the 5' RACE reads, yields one record per CDR3 protein. The sample comprises hundreds of thousands of distinct CDR3 sequences, 12% of which are singletons, and under 15% rests with the top ten. Turning to this clonotype: The target antigen is unknown.

The sequence came from a man aged 25 to 40 who received the YFV17D yellow fever vaccine. The sample here was PBMCs, taken on the day of the yellow fever booster vaccination.

This CDR3 is CSARGIKDRTYEQYF. The CDR3 DNA follows: TGCAGTGCTAGAGGGATCAAGGACAGAACCTACGAGCAGTACTTC. V usage is TRBV20-1 and J usage is TRBJ2-7, with TRBD1 as a possible D gene (6 bases). Trimming shortened V by 1 base and J by 2 bases, and 15 bases separated the two germline ends. CDR1 and CDR2 from the germline V gene are DFQATT and SNEGSKA (reference sequence). The CDR3 has 15 amino acids.